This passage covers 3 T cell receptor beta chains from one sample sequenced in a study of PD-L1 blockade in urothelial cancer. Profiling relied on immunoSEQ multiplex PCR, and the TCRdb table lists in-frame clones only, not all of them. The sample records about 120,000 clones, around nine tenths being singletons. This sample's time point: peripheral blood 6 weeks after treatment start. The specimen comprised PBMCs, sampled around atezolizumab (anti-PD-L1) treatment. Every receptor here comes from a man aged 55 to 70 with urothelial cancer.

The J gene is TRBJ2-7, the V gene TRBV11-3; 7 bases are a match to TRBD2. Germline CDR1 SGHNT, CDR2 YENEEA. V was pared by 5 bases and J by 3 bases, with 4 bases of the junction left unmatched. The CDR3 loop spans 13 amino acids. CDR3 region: CASSLGTNYEQYF. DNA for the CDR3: TGTGCCAGCAGCCTCGGGACTAACTACGAGCAGTACTTC.

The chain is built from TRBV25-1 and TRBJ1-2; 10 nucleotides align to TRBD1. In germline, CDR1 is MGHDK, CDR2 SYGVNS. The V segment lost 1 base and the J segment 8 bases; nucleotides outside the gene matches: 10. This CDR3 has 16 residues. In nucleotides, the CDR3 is TGTGCCAGCAGTGAATTTCCAGACAGGGGGCGGAAAGGCTACACCTTC. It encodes CASSEFPDRGRKGYTF.

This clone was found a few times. As DNA, the CDR3 is TGTGCCTGGAAGAGGGATGCGGGAAACACCATATATTTT. Translation gives CAWKRDAGNTIYF. The chain carries TRBV30 and TRBJ1-3; D gene unclear. The CDR3 is 13 residues long. Germline CDR1 is GTSNPN and CDR2 is SVGIG (reference sequence). V was pared by 4 bases and J by 4 bases, with 11 bases between.